The 20 T cell receptor beta chains below all came from one sample that was sequenced in a study of shared clonotypes between healthy human individuals. The table came from immunoSEQ multiplex PCR; TCRdb's copy has only in-frame clones and leaves some out. The data show hundreds of thousands of clones, 90% to 96% seen once. Sequencing was carried out using naive CD4+ T cells sorted from blood. The subset: CD45RA+ positively selected. The receptors shown here come from a woman under 40 in good health.

The V gene is TRBV5-6, the J gene TRBJ2-5; weak D call: TRBD1 (6 bases). Trimming removed 0 bases from V and 4 bases from J, with 10 bases in between. Germline assignment: CDR1 SGHDT and CDR2 YYEEEE. The length of the CDR3 is 14 residues. In nucleotides, the CDR3 is TGTGCCAGCAGCTTGGCTACAGGGATAGAGACCCAGTACTTC. Amino acid sequence: CASSLATGIETQYF.

The genes are TRBV11-2 and TRBJ1-2, with D maybe TRBD1 (5 bases). Germline CDR1 and CDR2: SGHAT and FQNNGV. This CDR3 region has 16 residues. V lost 2 bases, J lost 3 bases, and 16 bases lay in between. The CDR3: CASSLKPGLAHYGYTF. The CDR3 bases are TGTGCCAGCAGCTTAAAACCAGGGCTCGCTCACTATGGCTACACCTTC.

J is TRBJ1-5 and V is TRBV27; a weak D match, TRBD1 (5 bases). The CDR3 is 12 amino acids. Germline V gives CDR1 MNHEY, CDR2 SMNVEV (reference sequence). V was shortened by 8 bases and J by 4 bases, with 9 bases between the two germline ends. For the CDR3, the DNA is TGTGCCAGCTCGGAGGGGAATCAGCCCCAGCATTTT. It encodes CASSEGNQPQHF.

The chain couples TRBV27 to TRBJ1-1; perhaps TRBD1 as D (5 bases). Germline CDR1 is MNHEY and CDR2 is SMNVEV (reference sequence). With 11 bases removed from V and 4 bases from J, the gap between germline ends came to 14 bases. The CDR3 length is 12 residues. The CDR3 DNA follows: TGTGCCGCGGGGGGTTGGGTCACTGAAGCTTTCTTT. The encoded protein is CAAGGWVTEAFF.

The chain employs TRBV5-1 and TRBJ2-3; TRBD1 matches at 10 bases. Germline-derived CDR1 and CDR2 are SGHRS and YFSETQ. Trimming removed 6 bases from V and 7 bases from J; junction bases left unmatched: 8. CDR3 length: 14 residues. CDR3 sequence: CASTPGQGSNTQYF. As DNA, the CDR3 is TGCGCCAGCACCCCGGGACAGGGGTCGAATACGCAGTATTTT.

The chain carries TRBV28 and TRBJ1-5; the D gene is possibly TRBD1 (5 bases). Germline values: CDR1 MDHEN, CDR2 SYDVKM. The CDR3 is 17 amino acids. V was trimmed by 6 bases and J by 0 bases, leaving 18 bases between them. The CDR3 reads CASSWGGRFVSNQPQHF. The CDR3, as DNA: TGTGCCAGCAGCTGGGGGGGGAGATTCGTTAGCAATCAGCCCCAGCATTTT.

The DNA of the CDR3 is TGTGCCAGCAGTCCCCAACAGGCCCCCTCAGCTGAAGCTTTCTTT. It is translated as CASSPQQAPSAEAFF. V usage is TRBV28 and J usage is TRBJ1-1; TRBD1 might be the D (5 bases). The CDR3 has 15 residues. Germline V gene lookup returns CDR1 MDHEN and CDR2 SYDVKM. V was trimmed by 5 bases and J by 6 bases, leaving 19 bases between them.

In its sample, this clone was seen once. This rearrangement joins TRBV27 to TRBJ2-3, with 9 bases aligning to TRBD2. The CDR3 spans 16 residues. The germline gives CDR1 MNHEY, CDR2 SMNVEV (reference sequence). J lost 1 base, V lost 3 bases, and 5 bases had no gene match. Here the CDR3 reads CASSFKRLAGTDTQYF. The CDR3 DNA sequence: TGTGCCAGCAGTTTTAAAAGACTAGCGGGCACAGATACGCAGTATTTT.

The genes are TRBV28 and TRBJ2-1, with 9 bases lining up with TRBD2. CDR1 is MDHEN and CDR2 is SYDVKM in the germline V gene. V trimming: 6 bases; J trimming: 0 bases; junction bases outside the gene matches: 3. The CDR3 runs 15 residues. The CDR3: CASSRSGGSYNEQFF. DNA of the CDR3: TGTGCCAGCAGCCGTAGCGGGGGCTCCTACAATGAGCAGTTCTTC. The full variable domain, its missing parts supplied by reference TRBV28 and TRBJ2-1, is DVKVTQSSRYLVKRTGEKVFLECVQDMDHENMFWYRQDPGLGLRLIYFSYDVKMKEKGDIPEGYSVSREKKERFSLILESASTNQTSMYLCASSRSGGSYNEQFFGPGTRLTVL.

The chain joins TRBV18 to TRBJ2-1, with a tentative D call TRBD1 (6 bases). The CDR3 consists of 14 residues. Germline values: CDR1 KGHSH, CDR2 LQKENI. Deletions cut 2 bases from V and 8 bases from J, with 13 bases between. CDR3: CASSPGTPVDEQFF. The CDR3 coding sequence is TGTGCCAGCTCACCAGGGACACCAGTGGATGAGCAGTTCTTC.

Details on this clone: This CDR3 is also generated by other DNA sequences in the sample. CDR3 residues: CASSRLAGGTDTQYF. In DNA, the CDR3 is TGTGCCAGCAGTCGACTAGCGGGAGGCACAGATACGCAGTATTTT. This chain uses TRBV6-5 with TRBJ2-3; 12 bases agree with TRBD2. CDR3 length equals 15 residues. V lost 5 bases to trimming and J lost 1 base; unmatched junction nucleotides: 1. Germline V lookup: CDR1 MNHEY, CDR2 SVGAGI.

To note about this clone: Different DNA sequences within this sample yield the same CDR3. The genes are TRBV18 and TRBJ2-7, with 12 bases that match TRBD1. Per germline, CDR1 KGHSH and CDR2 LQKENI. The CDR3 extends over 15 amino acids. V shed 0 bases, J shed 4 bases, and the junction held 1 base outside the gene matches. CDR3 protein: CASSPPGQGAYEQYF. In DNA, the CDR3 is TGTGCCAGCTCACCACCGGGACAGGGGGCTTACGAGCAGTACTTC.

This rearrangement joins TRBV4-1 to TRBJ1-1; unclear D gene. With 4 bases removed from V and 7 bases from J, the gap between germline ends came to 13 bases. This CDR3 has 13 residues. Germline V CDR1 and CDR2: MGHRA, YSYEKL. DNA of the CDR3: TGCGCCAGCAGCCTGCTGGGTTTGAGTGAAGCTTTCTTT. It codes for CASSLLGLSEAFF.

The chain uses TRBV19 and TRBJ1-4; D is possibly TRBD1 (6 bases). CDR1 is LNHDA and CDR2 is SQIVND in the germline V gene (reference sequence). Trimming took 4 bases from V and 3 from J, leaving 18 bases between them. The CDR3 loop spans 17 amino acids. The chain's CDR3 is CASSNQGRRMANEKLFF. The CDR3 DNA is TGTGCCAGTAGTAACCAGGGGCGGAGGATGGCTAATGAAAAACTGTTTTTT.

The V and J genes are TRBV27 and TRBJ1-1; 7 bases agree with TRBD1. The CDR3 extends over 15 amino acids. Trimming removed 5 bases from V and 0 bases from J; junction bases left unmatched: 6. Germline V gene data show CDR1 as MNHEY and CDR2 as SMNVEV (reference sequence). DNA of the CDR3: TGTGCCAGCAGTCCGAGACAGGGTATGAACACTGAAGCTTTCTTT. This codes for CASSPRQGMNTEAFF.

This clone was observed a single time. This chain links TRBV28 with TRBJ1-5; 10 bases map to TRBD1. Looked up from germline, CDR1 is MDHEN and CDR2 is SYDVKM. Germline trimming cut 3 bases from V and 7 bases from J; bases unmatched to any gene: 6. This CDR3 comprises 15 residues. CDR3 region: CASSFPTGGRQPQHF. CDR3 sequence (DNA): TGTGCCAGCAGTTTTCCGACAGGGGGCAGGCAGCCCCAGCATTTT.

Worth noting for this clone: In the same sample, other DNA sequences code for this CDR3. V is TRBV18 and J is TRBJ2-2; TRBD2 matches 12 bases. The CDR3 totals 16 residues. CDR1 and CDR2 from the germline V gene are KGHSH and LQKENI. The V segment lost 2 bases and the J segment 2 bases; nucleotides outside the gene matches: 0. CDR3 sequence reads: CASSPGLAGNTGELFF. The DNA of the CDR3 is TGTGCCAGCTCACCAGGACTAGCGGGAAACACCGGGGAGCTGTTTTTT.

The chain is built from TRBV6-5 and TRBJ2-5; 12 bases map to TRBD1. The J call may be in error: the DNA end matches TRBJ2-7 better. The CDR3 spans 15 residues. CDR1 and CDR2 from the germline V gene are MNHEY and SVGAGI. CDR3 protein: CASSRGTGGRREQYF. In DNA, the CDR3 is TGTGCCAGCAGCCGAGGGACAGGGGGCAGGCGCGAGCAGTACTTC.

The rearrangement uses TRBV4-1 and TRBJ2-5; TRBD2 agrees at 11 bases. Near its end, the DNA agrees better with TRBJ2-7, so the J call may be wrong. Germline V gives CDR1 MGHRA, CDR2 YSYEKL. The length of the CDR3 is 16 residues. CDR3 DNA: TGCGCCAGCAGCCAAGTCTCGGGACTAGCGGAATACGAGCAGTACTTC. Amino acid sequence: CASSQVSGLAEYEQYF.

The chain carries TRBV7-2 and TRBJ1-5; possible D gene TRBD1, 5 bases. The CDR3 runs 13 residues. Per germline, CDR1 SGHTA and CDR2 FQGNSA. V was shortened by 7 bases and J by 4 bases, with 11 bases between the two germline ends. The CDR3 loop is CASTLRGNQPQHF. The CDR3 DNA is TGTGCCAGCACCCTACGGGGGAATCAGCCCCAGCATTTT.